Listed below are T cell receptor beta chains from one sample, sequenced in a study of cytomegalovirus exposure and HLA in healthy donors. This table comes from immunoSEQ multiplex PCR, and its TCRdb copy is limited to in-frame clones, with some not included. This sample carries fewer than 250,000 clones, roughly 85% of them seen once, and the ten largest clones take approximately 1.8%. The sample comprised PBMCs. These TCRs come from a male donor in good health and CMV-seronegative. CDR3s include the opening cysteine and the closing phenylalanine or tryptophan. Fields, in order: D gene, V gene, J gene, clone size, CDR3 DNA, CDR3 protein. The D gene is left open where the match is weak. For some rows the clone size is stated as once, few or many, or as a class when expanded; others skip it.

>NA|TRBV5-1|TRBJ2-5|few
TGCGCCAGCGGGCTCCAAGAGACCCAGTACTTC
CASGLQETQYF
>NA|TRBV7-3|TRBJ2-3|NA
TGTGCCAGCAGCCTAAAGCCGGGACAAGCGGGCACAGATACGCAGTATTTT
CASSLKPGQAGTDTQYF
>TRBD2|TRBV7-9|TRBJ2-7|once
TGTGCCAGCAGCTTTGCGGCGGGGGGGCACTACGAGCAGTACTTC
CASSFAAGGHYEQYF
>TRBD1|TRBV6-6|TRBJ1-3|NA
TGTGCCAGCGGAACCTCGACAGGGTTTCATGGAAACACCATATATTTT
CASGTSTGFHGNTIYF
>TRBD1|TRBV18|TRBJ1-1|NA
TGTGCCAGCTCTCCTGACAGGGGGTTTGCTGAAGCTTTCTTT
CASSPDRGFAEAFF
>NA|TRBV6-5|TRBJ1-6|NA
TGTGCCAGCAGTTACGCCCGAGGTCAATATAATTCACCCCTCCACTTT
CASSYARGQYNSPLHF
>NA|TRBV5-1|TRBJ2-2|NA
TGCGCCAGCAGCTTGGGAGGTTCGAACACCGGGGAGCTGTTTTTT
CASSLGGSNTGELFF
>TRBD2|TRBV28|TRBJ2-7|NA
TGTGCCAGCAGCGCTCTAGCGGGAGATATCTACGAGCAGTACTTC
CASSALAGDIYEQYF
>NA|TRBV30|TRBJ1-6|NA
TGTGCCTGGAGTCCGTATGCGGGTTCACCCCTCCACTTT
CAWSPYAGSPLHF
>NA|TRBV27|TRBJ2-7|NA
TGTGCCAGCAGTTTATCCCCCCCGAGGGCGGCGGGCTACGAGCAGTACTTC
CASSLSPPRAAGYEQYF
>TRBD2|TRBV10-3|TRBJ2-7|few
TGTGCCATCAGTGAGCCAACTAGCGGGAGACCCTACGAGCAGTACTTC
CAISEPTSGRPYEQYF
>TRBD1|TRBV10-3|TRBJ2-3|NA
TGTGCCATCAGTGGACAGGGTACGGATACGCAGTATTTT
CAISGQGTDTQYF
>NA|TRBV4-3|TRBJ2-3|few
TGCGCCAGCAGCCAAGATGCGAGGGATACGCAGTATTTT
CASSQDARDTQYF
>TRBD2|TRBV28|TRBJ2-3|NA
TGTGCCAGCAGAACTAGCGGGGACCGCACAGATACGCAGTATTTT
CASRTSGDRTDTQYF
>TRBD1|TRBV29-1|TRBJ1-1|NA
TGCAGCGGAAGGGACAGGGGTATGAACACTGAAGCTTTCTTT
CSGRDRGMNTEAFF
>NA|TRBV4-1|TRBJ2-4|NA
TGCGCCAGCAGAGGGGGGGAAAACATTCAGTACTTC
CASRGGENIQYF
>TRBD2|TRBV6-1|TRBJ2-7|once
TGTGCCAGCAGACCGGCCGCGGGGGGGGTCGAGCAGTACTTC
CASRPAAGGVEQYF
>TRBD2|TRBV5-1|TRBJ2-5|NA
TGCGCCAGCAGCTTGGCCTACGCGGGGGGGAAAGAGACCCAGTACTTC
CASSLAYAGGKETQYF
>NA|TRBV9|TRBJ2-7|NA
TGTGCCAGCAGCGCGGGGGGCAGCTCCTACGAGCAGTACTTC
CASSAGGSSYEQYF
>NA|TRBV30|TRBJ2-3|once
TGTGCCTGGACTAGATTCGTATCAGGCACAGATACGCAGTATTTT
CAWTRFVSGTDTQYF
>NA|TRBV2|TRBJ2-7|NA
TGTGCCAGCAGTGGGGCAGGGGAATACGAGCAGTACTTC
CASSGAGEYEQYF
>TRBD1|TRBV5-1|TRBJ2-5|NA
TGCGCCAGCAGCTTGGAACAGGGGAAGGGGGAGACCCAGTACTTC
CASSLEQGKGETQYF
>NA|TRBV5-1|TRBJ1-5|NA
TGCGCCAGCAGCTTGGATTATGGGTCGGGTCAGCCCCAGCATTTT
CASSLDYGSGQPQHF